The 20 T cell receptor beta chains reported below all come from one sample, sequenced in a study of blood T cells in healthy people across ages. A second roughly 6 to 11 cycle PCR used barcoded and J-beta primers. MiXCR, applied by TCRdb to the 5' RACE reads, yields one record per CDR3 protein. The profile shows hundreds of thousands of distinct CDR3 sequences, roughly 32% of them singletons. Sequenced material: blood. The receptors shown here come from a woman at least 80 years old in good health.

About this clonotype itself: At one of its ends the junction is not consistent with the germline gene, which may arise from a read error. V is TRBV10-3 and J is TRBJ2-2; D possibly corresponds to TRBD1 (6 bases). CDR3 length: 14 residues. Germline CDR1 ENHRY, CDR2 SYGVKD. CDR3 coding DNA: TGTACCATCAGGAAAGGGGGGAACACCGGGGAGCTGTTTTTT. This gives the protein CTIRKGGNTGELFF.

The chain uses TRBV18 and TRBJ1-1, with TRBD1 identical over 7 bases. The J segment lost 0 bases and the V segment lost 3 bases, leaving 10 bases of the junction unmatched. This CDR3 spans 17 amino acids. CDR1 is KGHSH and CDR2 is LQKENI in the germline V gene. The CDR3: CASSPGTAAPVNTEAFF. CDR3 sequence (DNA): TGTGCCAGCTCACCCGGGACAGCGGCCCCTGTGAACACTGAAGCTTTCTTT.

Only a few counts were recorded for this clonotype. This rearrangement joins TRBV14 to TRBJ1-1; D gene ambiguous. CDR1 is SGHDN, CDR2 FVKESK, per germline. V lost 4 bases and J lost 1, with 10 bases in between. The CDR3 length is 14 residues. The CDR3 nucleotides read TGTGCCAGCAGCCCGAGGTTGAGGAACACTGAAGCTTTCTTT. Its translation: CASSPRLRNTEAFF.

Comments on this clonotype: A junction boundary mismatches the germline segment, possibly from a read error. This CDR3 is CTSSIGTPRNSPLHF. The CDR3 region has the DNA TGTACCAGCAGCATCGGGACGCCACGGAATTCACCCCTCCACTTT. The V gene is TRBV7-3, the J gene TRBJ1-6; D possibly corresponds to TRBD1 (5 bases). The CDR3 extends over 15 amino acids. In germline, CDR1 is SGHTA, CDR2 FQGTGA.

The chain links TRBV5-1 to TRBJ2-5, with 9 bases that match TRBD2. The better agreement between TRBJ2-7 and the DNA end casts doubt on the J call. The germline V gene has CDR1 SGHRS and CDR2 YFSETQ. The CDR3 extends over 15 amino acids. The chain's CDR3 is CASSLELAGNYEQYF. In nucleotides, the CDR3 is TGCGCCAGCAGCTTGGAACTAGCGGGTAACTACGAGCAGTACTTC.

The rearrangement uses TRBV6-2 or TRBV6-3 and TRBJ2-5; TRBD2 matches at 14 bases. Germline V gene sequence: CDR1 MNHEY, CDR2 SVGEGT. Trimming cost V 2 bases and J 5 bases; bases outside gene matches: 4. The CDR3 is 16 amino acids. CDR3 sequence (DNA): TGTGCCAGCAGTTACGGGACTAGCGGGAGAGGCGAGACCCAGTACTTC. Its protein product is CASSYGTSGRGETQYF.

Worth noting for this clonotype: The CDR3 carries no conserved terminal phenylalanine or tryptophan, so it likely arises from a read error. The chain combines TRBV15 with TRBJ2-5, with unresolved D. With the DNA end fitting TRBJ2-7 better, the J assignment may be wrong. The CDR3 loop spans 14 amino acids. Germline V gene sequence: CDR1 LNHNV, CDR2 YYDKDF (reference sequence). This CDR3 is CATSRDTGTNEQYI. In DNA form, the CDR3 reads TGTGCCACCAGCAGAGATACTGGTACAAACGAGCAGTACATC.

Regarding this clonotype: One end of the junction is discordant with germline, which a read error may explain. The chain carries TRBV20-1 and TRBJ2-3; D unresolved. The CDR3 extends over 10 amino acids. Germline V gene lookup returns CDR1 DFQATT and CDR2 SNEGSKA (reference sequence). CDR3 protein: CSAGEYTQYF. CDR3 DNA: TGCAGTGCTGGAGAATATACGCAGTATTTT.

Turning to this clonotype: A read error may be the cause here, since a much bigger clone is one base away. J is TRBJ2-1 and V is TRBV7-8; 12 nucleotides agree with TRBD2. CDR3 length: 15 residues. From germline, CDR1 is SGHVS and CDR2 FQNEAQ. V dropped 5 bases and J dropped 8; count of bases not matched to a gene: 7. As DNA, the CDR3 is TGTGCCAGCAGCAAACCTAGCGGGGGGGGAGATGAGCAGTTCTTC. Its translation: CASSKPSGGGDEQFF.

V is TRBV20-1 and J is TRBJ2-1; D is unclear. Trimming removed 5 bases at V and 3 bases at J, with 8 bases between. The germline V gene encodes CDR1 DFQATT and CDR2 SNEGSKA (reference sequence). This CDR3 comprises 12 residues. This CDR3 is CSALPLYNEQFF. As DNA, the CDR3 is TGCAGTGCTCTCCCCCTCTACAATGAGCAGTTCTTC.

The chain is built from TRBV20-1 and TRBJ2-7; 9 nucleotides match TRBD2. V was clipped by 4 bases and J by 7 bases; unmatched bases: 20. The length of the CDR3 is 17 residues. The germline V gene has CDR1 DFQATT and CDR2 SNEGSKA (reference sequence). The CDR3 region has the DNA TGCAGTGCTATGGGAACAGTGACTAGCGGCGGGCTTTGGGAGCAGTACTTC. It yields the protein CSAMGTVTSGGLWEQYF.

This clonotype was counted at least ten times. CDR3 loop: CASSVDVGAGANVLTF. The CDR3 DNA reads TGTGCCAGCAGCGTAGATGTCGGGGCTGGGGCCAACGTCCTGACTTTC. The chain is built from TRBV9 and TRBJ2-6; possibly TRBD2 for D (5 bases). Germline loops: CDR1 SGDLS, CDR2 YYNGEE. The germline V and J ends were trimmed by 0 bases and 2 bases, with 9 bases remaining between them. The CDR3 consists of 16 residues.

This clonotype occurred many times. J is TRBJ2-1 and V is TRBV15; 11 bases are shared with TRBD2. Germline values: CDR1 LNHNV, CDR2 YYDKDF (reference sequence). Trimming took 5 bases from V and 5 from J; bases not matched to a gene: 8. This CDR3 region has 16 residues. The CDR3 DNA sequence: TGTGCCACCAGCGGAAGTAGCGGGGGGGCCGACAATGAGCAGTTCTTC. Translating gives CATSGSSGGADNEQFF.

The chain joins TRBV6-5 to TRBJ1-2; 9 nucleotides match TRBD1. CDR1 is MNHEY, CDR2 SVGAGI, per germline. The ends lost 2 bases at V and 8 bases at J; junction bases unmatched: 6. The CDR3 spans 14 residues. In DNA, the CDR3 is TGTGCCAGCAGTTACGGGACAGGGTACGGCGGCTACACCTTC. Translation: CASSYGTGYGGYTF.

There are many counts of this clonotype. The V call is TRBV7-3, the J call TRBJ2-6; D is possibly TRBD2 (6 bases). Germline V CDR1 and CDR2: SGHTA, FQGTGA. CDR3 length: 15 amino acids. The V gene lost 7 bases and the J gene lost 3 bases, with 13 bases spanning the gap. The chain's CDR3 is CASTFSGGGANVLTF. CDR3 sequence (DNA): TGTGCCAGCACCTTTAGCGGCGGTGGGGCCAACGTCCTGACTTTC.

About this clonotype: Compared with germline, one end of the junction differs, possibly owing to a read error. V and J are TRBV12-3 or TRBV12-4 and TRBJ2-3; D possibly matches TRBD1 or TRBD2 (5 bases each). The CDR3 loop spans 16 amino acids. The CDR3 loop is CASSLGQGVSADTQYF. The DNA for the CDR3 is TGTGCCAGCAGTTTAGGTCAGGGAGTGAGCGCAGATACGCAATATTTT.

This clonotype showed up many times. The CDR3 region has the DNA TGTGCCAGCAGCGTGTCAGGGGGCTATGAGCAGTTCTTC. Its translation: CASSVSGGYEQFF. This sequence joins TRBV7-2 and TRBJ2-1; the match to TRBD1 covers 8 bases. CDR1 SGHTA and CDR2 FQGNSA come from the germline V gene. This CDR3 contains 13 residues. Germline trimming cut 5 bases from V and 8 bases from J; bases unmatched to any gene: 5.

V gene TRBV9 combines with J gene TRBJ1-1; the D gene is possibly TRBD1 (5 bases). This CDR3 is 15 amino acids long. V was shortened by 0 bases and J by 5 bases, with 14 bases between the two germline ends. Germline V gene sequence: CDR1 SGDLS, CDR2 YYNGEE. The CDR3 DNA reads as TGTGCCAGCAGCGTAGAAGGGACTTATAAGACTGAAGCTTTCTTT. As protein: CASSVEGTYKTEAFF.

This clonotype was observed many times. The rearrangement uses TRBV27 and TRBJ2-5, with 10 bases matching TRBD1. Trimming removed 5 bases from V and 5 bases from J; junction bases left unmatched: 8. Germline V gene lookup returns CDR1 MNHEY and CDR2 SMNVEV (reference sequence). CDR3 length: 15 amino acids. CDR3 nucleotide sequence: TGTGCCAGCAGTCGGACAGGGGGACCTACTGAGACCCAGTACTTC. Translating it yields CASSRTGGPTETQYF.

The chain joins TRBV9 to TRBJ2-2; D is uncertain. CDR1 is SGDLS, CDR2 YYNGEE, per germline. The V and J ends lost 1 base and 2 bases respectively, with 9 bases between them. CDR3 length equals 15 residues. CDR3 amino acids: CASSVQAHNTGELFF. The CDR3 region has the DNA TGTGCCAGCAGCGTACAGGCCCACAACACCGGGGAGCTGTTTTTT.